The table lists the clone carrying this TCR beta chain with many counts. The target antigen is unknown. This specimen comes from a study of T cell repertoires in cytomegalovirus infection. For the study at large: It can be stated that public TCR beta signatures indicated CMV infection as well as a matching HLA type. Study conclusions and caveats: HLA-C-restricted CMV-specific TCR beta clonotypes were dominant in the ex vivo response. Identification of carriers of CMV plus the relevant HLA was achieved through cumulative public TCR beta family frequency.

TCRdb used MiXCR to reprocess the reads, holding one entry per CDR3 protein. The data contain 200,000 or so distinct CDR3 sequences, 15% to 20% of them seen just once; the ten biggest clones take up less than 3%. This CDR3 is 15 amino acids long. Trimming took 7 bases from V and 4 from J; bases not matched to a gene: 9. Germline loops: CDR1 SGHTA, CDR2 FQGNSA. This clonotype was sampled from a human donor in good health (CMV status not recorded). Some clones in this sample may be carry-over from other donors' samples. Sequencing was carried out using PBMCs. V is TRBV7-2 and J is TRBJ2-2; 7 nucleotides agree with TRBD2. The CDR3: CASTIGLVSTGELFF. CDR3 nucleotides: TGTGCCAGCACCATCGGACTAGTGAGCACCGGGGAGCTGTTTTTT.